Included here is one T cell receptor beta chain sequence, with context. The CDR3 runs to 13 residues. Per the germline V gene, CDR1 is MNHEY and CDR2 is SVGAGI. V lost 4 bases and J 7 bases, leaving 13 bases between the germline ends. This sample stems from a study of OX40 agonist ivuxolimab in advanced cancers. Study at large: With ivuxolimab, an agonistic anti-OX40 (CD134) antibody, patients were treated. Cancers in dose escalation were hepatocellular, melanoma, renal cell and head and neck.

Using immunoSEQ multiplex PCR, the repertoire was profiled, and TCRdb retains in-frame clones only, with some absent. The sample lists about 70,000 clones, roughly 85% occurring once. The V call is TRBV6-5, the J call TRBJ1-2; no clear D gene. The material sequenced was CD4+ or CD8+ T cells sorted from blood, taken in a trial of the OX40 agonist ivuxolimab. The receptor comes from an adult with an advanced solid tumor such as melanoma, head and neck, liver or kidney cancer. CDR3 protein: CASSSLQAGGYTF. The CDR3 DNA is TGTGCCAGCAGTTCCCTCCAAGCGGGTGGCTACACCTTC.